The clone carrying this T cell receptor beta chain was observed a few times. The antigen is not known. The data belong to a study of response to subunit inactivated influenza vaccine. Whole-study results and caveats: The authors offered the suggestion that each seasonal influenza vaccination recruits few new T cells.

With V trimmed by 4 bases and J by 6 bases, 3 bases remained unmatched. This CDR3 is 14 amino acids long. Per germline, CDR1 MGHRA and CDR2 YSYEKL. TCRdb independently ran MiXCR on the RT-PCR reads; one entry per CDR3 protein. Seen here are around 520,000 distinct CDR3 sequences, about 25% observed once, and the top ten hold 1.9%. This chain connects TRBV4-1 to TRBJ1-6, with 7 positions matching TRBD1. The material was CD4+ T cells sorted from PBMCs, obtained more than 4 days after vaccination. This TCR was recovered from a middle-aged man who received an inactivated influenza vaccine. CDR3 DNA sequence: TGCGCCAGCAGCCGGGGACAGATTAATTCACCCCTCCACTTT. The encoded protein is CASSRGQINSPLHF.